This section outlines one T cell receptor (beta chain) sequence together with its context. Its antigen is currently not known. One base away there is no much larger clone; base qualities are not given. The time point label, read with the paper, signifies: baseline, week 1 (first vaccination visit). In light of the paper, this sample's treatment or condition label describes: pre-vaccination baseline after standard-of-care therapy. Newly diagnosed WHO grade 3 or 4 IDH1-mutant astrocytomas showing loss of nuclear ATRX were present in the donors. The samples were drawn from NOA16, a multicentre, single-arm, open-label phase I trial in Germany that tested a mutant IDH1 peptide vaccine in humans for the first time. Blood drawn at visit V03 was used as the baseline sample for immunogenicity testing. Genomic DNA for TCRB sequencing was extracted from EDTA blood using the DNeasy Blood and Tissue Kit. Library preparation employed the immunoSEQ multiplex PCR assay. Rearranged TCR beta chain sequences were amplified using the hsTCRB Kit according to the manufacturer's protocol. Sequencing of TCRB libraries was carried out on an Illumina MiSeq. Regarding the original processing steps: The proprietary platform of the kit vendor was used for demultiplexing, trimming and gene mapping. Sourced from immuneACCESS, this table was stored by TCRdb with only in-frame sequences that have V and J called. A share of the clones is absent; for the studies checked, an unresolved V gene accounts for under half, and the remainder has no known explanation. That table is the source of V, J and clone size, and D and trimming were worked out from the DNA. The sample includes about 70,000 clones, with about four fifths observed a single time. The ten top clones hold roughly 4.4% of the sample.

The record originates from a study of a mutant IDH1 vaccine in newly diagnosed glioma (dated by TCRdb to 2020 to 2023). At the level of the whole study: Of the 32 patients who were treated, about 62% were male and approximately 40% were female, and the mean age was approximately 40 years. Before enrollment, most patients had been given radiochemotherapy with temozolomide as standard therapy, while the rest had received either radiotherapy alone or temozolomide alone. Peripheral blood was drawn at six visits: V03 (baseline), V05, V07, V10, V12 and V13. For exploratory analyses, around 26 treated patients had longitudinal TCRB deep sequencing done wherever samples were available.

The V and J ends are trimmed by 1 base and 6 bases, leaving 9 bases between them. The germline V gene encodes CDR1 SGHNT and CDR2 YYREEE (reference sequence). The cysteine opens and the phenylalanine closes a CDR3 of 13 amino acids. Just CDR3 DNA is preserved here, 39 bases in frame from base 1. Results and caveats for the whole study, not just this receptor: PBMC samples for TCRB deep sequencing were selected based on availability. Immune responses induced by the vaccine were seen in roughly 95% of patients across multiple MHC alleles. The authors stated that sample limitations prevented analyses of patient blood samples from being reproduced. Changes in the top peripheral T cell clonotypes picked up by TCRB sequencing did not appear to be linked to pseudoprogression.

The sequencing used peripheral blood mononuclear cells (PBMCs), collected from a glioma patient treated with radiotherapy, temozolomide or both. This chain is built from TRBV5-4 and TRBJ2-3; no D gene is confidently identified. The receptor comes from a woman younger than 30 with glioma. Some clones in this sample may be carry-over from other donors' samples. The nucleotide sequence reads TGTGCCAGCAGCTTGTACGTGGGGGATACGCAGTATTTT. Its translation is CASSLYVGDTQYF.